The rows below give T cell receptor beta chains drawn from one sample of a study of blood T cells in healthy people across ages. TCRdb processed the 5' RACE reads anew with MiXCR; each CDR3 protein has one entry. The table includes about 640,000 distinct CDR3 sequences, about 43% detected once. Sequencing was performed on blood. The receptors were sampled from a man aged 80 or over in good health. Each CDR3 is given without its conserved first and last residue. Clone sizes are given selectively: once, few, many, or a class where the clone is expanded.

size | J | V | CDR3
few | TRBJ2-1 | TRBV12-3/TRBV12-4 | ASSFGGLADSWGFEQF
few | TRBJ2-3 | TRBV24-1 | ATSDRGGPRADTQY
. | TRBJ2-7 | TRBV29-1 | SVRDSCYEQY
. | TRBJ2-1 | TRBV18 | ASSRDADDEQF
. | TRBJ2-3 | TRBV9 | ASNVVASPDTQY
few | TRBJ1-1 | TRBV28 | ASSSSRGLNTEAF
. | TRBJ2-2 | TRBV6-1 | ASSVSSGGNTGELF
few | TRBJ2-6 | TRBV28 | ASSLGRIAGANVLT
many | TRBJ2-1 | TRBV28 | ASYTLENEQF
. | TRBJ2-3 | TRBV20-1 | SAAPGTGVRDTQY
. | TRBJ2-2 | TRBV6-5 | ASRRQTGADAGELF
. | TRBJ2-1 | TRBV7-8 | ASSLPRTSGGNEQF
few | TRBJ2-5 | TRBV6-5 | ASRTAGARNEQY